A single sample gave rise to the 27 T cell receptor beta chains below, sequenced in a study of human T cells and chemical hapten exposure. The time point was: patch test 3, about 24 weeks after DPC sensitization. This sample's treatment: therapeutic diphenylcyclopropenone sensitization with weekly scalp DPC. TCRdb independently ran MiXCR on the RACE reads; one entry per CDR3 protein. In the table there are 85,000 to 100,000 distinct CDR3 sequences, 25% to 35% of which are singletons. The specimen comprised whole blood, sampled in connection with sensitization to the hapten diphenylcyclopropenone (DPC). Receptor source: a man aged 35 to 55 with alopecia areata. Some clones in this sample may be carry-over from other donors' samples.

This clonotype was detected only a few times. The V call is TRBV6-5, the J call TRBJ2-3; the match to TRBD2 covers 13 bases. The V segment lost 5 bases and the J segment 3 bases; nucleotides outside the gene matches: 5. This CDR3 is 16 amino acids long. Germline V gene data show CDR1 as MNHEY and CDR2 as SVGAGI. The CDR3: CASSRGTSGDTDTQYF. The CDR3 bases are TGTGCCAGCAGTCGTGGGACTAGCGGGGATACAGATACGCAGTATTTT.

The rearrangement joins TRBV20-1 to TRBJ1-6; D uncertain. The germline V and J ends were trimmed by 0 bases and 8 bases, with 8 bases remaining between them. Germline V gene lookup returns CDR1 DFQATT and CDR2 SNEGSKA (reference sequence). The CDR3 has 13 amino acids. In DNA form, the CDR3 reads TGCAGTGCTAGAGATGGGCGGGATTCACCCCTCCACTTT. Residues: CSARDGRDSPLHF.

This clonotype was detected only a few times. The rearrangement uses TRBV11-2 and TRBJ2-3, with unresolved D. Germline CDR1 and CDR2: SGHAT and FQNNGV. V lost 1 base and J lost 7, with 6 bases in between. The CDR3 length is 12 residues. CDR3 coding DNA: TGTGCCAGCAGCTTAGCTCTGTATACGCAGTATTTT. Protein: CASSLALYTQYF.

This sequence joins TRBV20-1 and TRBJ1-5; possibly TRBD1 for D (6 bases). There are 14 residues in the CDR3. Trimming took 3 bases from V and 2 from J, leaving 11 bases between them. Germline-derived CDR1 and CDR2 are DFQATT and SNEGSKA (reference sequence). The CDR3: CSASRGDGNQPQHF. CDR3 sequence (DNA): TGCAGTGCTAGTAGGGGGGACGGCAATCAGCCCCAGCATTTT.

This clonotype was counted between two and nine times. V gene TRBV20-1 combines with J gene TRBJ2-7; TRBD2 matches at 10 bases. Germline CDR1 reads DFQATT; CDR2 reads SNEGSKA (reference sequence). CDR3 length: 16 amino acids. The V and J ends lost 4 bases and 3 bases, in that order; junction bases with no gene match: 12. For the CDR3, the DNA is TGCAGTGCTACGGCCGGAGCTAGCGGGAGACTCTACGAGCAGTACTTC. Translation: CSATAGASGRLYEQYF.

The genes are TRBV19 and TRBJ2-2, with 8 bases fitting TRBD1. The CDR3 covers 15 residues. Germline V gives CDR1 LNHDA, CDR2 SQIVND (reference sequence). The V gene end was trimmed by 8 bases and the J gene end by 4 bases; junction bases not matched to a gene: 9. CDR3 sequence (DNA): TGTGCCAGTGAGACCCGACAGGGGAGCACCGGGGAGCTGTTTTTT. This translates into CASETRQGSTGELFF.

A few counts support this clonotype. The chain links TRBV10-3 to TRBJ2-7, with D possibly matching TRBD1 (6 bases). The CDR3 runs to 15 residues. Germline CDR1 reads ENHRY; CDR2 reads SYGVKD. V lost 0 bases to trimming and J lost 0 bases, with 9 bases between them. CDR3 amino acids: CAISESGQASYEQYF. CDR3 in DNA: TGTGCCATCAGTGAGTCGGGACAAGCCTCCTACGAGCAGTACTTC.

The J gene is TRBJ1-3, the V gene TRBV6-5, with D hard to call. V was clipped by 8 bases and J by 0 bases, with 17 bases between them. Germline assignment: CDR1 MNHEY and CDR2 SVGAGI. The CDR3 sequence is 16 residues long. The CDR3 sequence is CASRPGAALSGNTIYF. As DNA, the CDR3 is TGTGCCAGCCGTCCCGGAGCTGCACTCTCTGGAAACACCATATATTTT.

The rearrangement joins TRBV28 to TRBJ2-7; D is possibly TRBD2 (6 bases). Germline V lookup: CDR1 MDHEN, CDR2 SYDVKM. V shed 3 bases and J shed 9 bases, with 18 bases lying between them. The CDR3 sequence is 14 residues long. The CDR3 loop is CASSFPGLPVGQYF. The CDR3 bases are TGTGCCAGCAGTTTCCCGGGACTCCCGGTGGGGCAGTACTTC.

This clonotype came up a few times. The V call is TRBV5-1, the J call TRBJ1-4, with no clear D. Trimming took 0 bases from V and 0 from J, leaving 9 bases between them. The CDR3 consists of 16 residues. Germline CDR1 reads SGHRS; CDR2 reads YFSETQ. The CDR3 region has the DNA TGCGCCAGCAGCTTGGACGGTCAGGCAACTAATGAAAAACTGTTTTTT. The encoded protein is CASSLDGQATNEKLFF.

The gene calls are TRBV28 and TRBJ2-5, with 10 bases identical to TRBD1. This CDR3 has 15 amino acids. Germline V gives CDR1 MDHEN, CDR2 SYDVKM. The ends lost 6 bases at V and 4 bases at J; junction bases unmatched: 8. CDR3 DNA: TGTGCCAGCAGCCGGACAGGGGGAACTACAGAGACCCAGTACTTC. The encoded protein is CASSRTGGTTETQYF.

This clonotype was picked up a small number of times. V usage is TRBV6-1 and J usage is TRBJ2-3; possibly TRBD1 for D (5 bases). CDR3 size: 15 residues. V was clipped by 4 bases and J by 0 bases, with 11 bases between them. Germline V lookup: CDR1 MNHNS, CDR2 SASEGT. DNA for the CDR3: TGTGCCAGCAGTGCGGTAGGGGCGAGCACAGATACGCAGTATTTT. Protein: CASSAVGASTDTQYF.

The J gene is TRBJ1-1, the V gene TRBV15, with no clear D. V lost 1 base, J lost 6 bases, and 12 bases lay in between. The CDR3 runs to 14 residues. The germline CDR1 and CDR2 sequences are LNHNV and YYDKDF (reference sequence). CDR3 DNA sequence: TGTGCCACCAGCAGAGGTGGGGAGATCTCTGAAGCTTTCTTT. As protein: CATSRGGEISEAFF.

This clonotype was seen a few times. The gene calls are TRBV7-9 and TRBJ2-1; D is unresolved. CDR3 size: 16 residues. The V end was cut by 5 bases, the J end by 9 bases, with 23 bases between. Germline assignment: CDR1 SEHNR and CDR2 FQNEAQ (reference sequence). The CDR3 bases are TGTGCCAGCAGCCATCATATGGGGAACCCCAATACTGAGCAGTTCTTC. Translating it yields CASSHHMGNPNTEQFF.

The J gene is TRBJ2-1, the V gene TRBV5-6; D is unresolved. The CDR3 sequence is 11 residues long. V lost 7 bases, J lost 4 bases, and 6 bases lay in between. Germline V CDR1 and CDR2: SGHDT, YYEEEE. Written as DNA, the CDR3 is TGTGCCAGCGCTATTTACAATGAGCAGTTCTTC. This sequence encodes CASAIYNEQFF.

This clonotype occurred a few times. The chain joins TRBV20-1 to TRBJ2-3; 8 positions agree with TRBD2. The J segment lost 5 bases and the V segment lost 5 bases, leaving 9 bases of the junction unmatched. The CDR3 consists of 14 residues. The germline V gene encodes CDR1 DFQATT and CDR2 SNEGSKA (reference sequence). The CDR3 protein is CSAPRRSGRDTQYF. CDR3 nucleotides: TGCAGTGCTCCCCGGCGGAGCGGGAGAGATACGCAGTATTTT.

At least ten counts were recorded for this clonotype. The chain employs TRBV27 and TRBJ2-7; 13 bases agree with TRBD2. The CDR3 consists of 17 residues. The trim removed 4 bases at V and 3 bases at J, leaving 9 bases unmatched. Germline V lookup: CDR1 MNHEY, CDR2 SMNVEV (reference sequence). The CDR3 DNA follows: TGTGCCAGCAGTTCCCACCCCGGACTAGCGGGAGTCTACGAGCAGTACTTC. Its protein product is CASSSHPGLAGVYEQYF.

The rearrangement uses TRBV14 and TRBJ2-3, with TRBD2 matching over 8 bases. This CDR3 spans 16 amino acids. Germline V lookup: CDR1 SGHDN, CDR2 FVKESK. V lost 1 base and J lost 0; bases outside the gene matches: 3. CDR3 amino acids: CASSQVAGGSTDTQYF. The CDR3 nucleotides read TGTGCCAGCAGCCAAGTGGCGGGAGGTAGCACAGATACGCAGTATTTT.

There are a few counts of this clonotype. J is TRBJ2-5 and V is TRBV7-9, with TRBD2 as a possible D gene (5 bases). The ends were cut back, 0 bases at V and 4 bases at J, with 12 bases in the middle. The CDR3 totals 15 residues. Germline V gives CDR1 SEHNR, CDR2 FQNEAQ (reference sequence). The CDR3 DNA reads as TGTGCCAGCAGCTTAGCAGTCGGGGTTCTAGAGACCCAGTACTTC. Protein sequence: CASSLAVGVLETQYF.

V usage is TRBV6-1 and J usage is TRBJ2-7, with D hard to call. Trimming removed 7 bases at V and 7 bases at J, with 20 bases between. Germline CDR1 reads MNHNS; CDR2 reads SASEGT. The CDR3 runs to 14 residues. The CDR3, as DNA: TGTGCCAGCACCCCCCTAACCCGATCCGGAGAGCAGTACTTC. Protein sequence: CASTPLTRSGEQYF.

The rearrangement uses TRBV11-1 and TRBJ2-3; D is unclear. Germline CDR1 SGHAT, CDR2 FQDESV (reference sequence). Between the trimmed V and J ends, which lost 2 bases and 0 bases, there was a span of 12 bases. The CDR3 totals 16 residues. In nucleotides, the CDR3 is TGTGCCAGCAGCTTATCAGCCGGGCCTAGCACAGATACGCAGTATTTT. This translates into CASSLSAGPSTDTQYF.

This clonotype was counted a few times. V usage is TRBV10-3 and J usage is TRBJ2-3; D is undetermined. The V end was cut by 0 bases, the J end by 6 bases, with 10 bases between. Germline-derived CDR1 and CDR2 are ENHRY and SYGVKD. The CDR3 is 14 residues long. CDR3 in DNA: TGTGCCATCAGTGAGTCCGCCTTCTTCGATACGCAGTATTTT. Amino acid sequence: CAISESAFFDTQYF.

Here the CDR3 DNA reads TGCGCCAGCAGCCAAGATGCAGGGGCGCGCGAGCAGTACTTC. This sequence encodes CASSQDAGAREQYF. This sequence joins TRBV4-1 and TRBJ2-7; D possibly corresponds to TRBD1 (6 bases). The V and J ends lost 0 bases and 6 bases respectively, with 12 bases between them. Germline V gives CDR1 MGHRA, CDR2 YSYEKL. The CDR3 has 14 residues.

The chain combines TRBV6-5 with TRBJ2-3, with 11 bases matching TRBD2. J lost 0 bases, V lost 5 bases, and 10 bases had no gene match. The CDR3 is 18 residues long. In germline, CDR1 is MNHEY, CDR2 SVGAGI. Here the CDR3 DNA reads TGTGCCAGCAGTCTTAGCGGGAGGGCCGATACTAGCACAGATACGCAGTATTTT. Translating it yields CASSLSGRADTSTDTQYF.

This clonotype showed up many times. J is TRBJ1-5 and V is TRBV28; D is possibly TRBD1 (5 bases). The CDR3 consists of 14 residues. Trimming removed 2 bases from V and 7 bases from J, with 12 bases in between. CDR1 and CDR2 from the germline V gene are MDHEN and SYDVKM. The CDR3 here is CASSLGQGGQPQHF. CDR3 DNA sequence: TGTGCCAGCAGTTTAGGCCAGGGAGGACAGCCCCAGCATTTT.

The gene calls are TRBV5-5 and TRBJ1-5; the match to TRBD1 covers 7 bases. Germline values: CDR1 SGHKS, CDR2 YYEKEE (reference sequence). Trimming at V came to 4 bases and at J to 0 bases, leaving 4 bases not matched to a gene. The CDR3 sequence is 15 residues long. The CDR3 DNA reads TGTGCCAGCAGCCCAGGGGGTAATAGCAATCAGCCCCAGCATTTT. Residues: CASSPGGNSNQPQHF.

The chain has TRBV2 and TRBJ2-5, with D tentatively TRBD1 or TRBD2 (6 bases each). V lost 5 bases to trimming and J lost 4 bases, with 8 bases between them. The CDR3 loop spans 12 amino acids. Germline V gene sequence: CDR1 SNHLY, CDR2 FYNNEI. The DNA for the CDR3 is TGTGCCAGCAGTAAGGGGGGAGAGACCCAGTACTTC. The encoded protein is CASSKGGETQYF.